Sequencing of this TCR beta chain was carried out in a study of beta chain features in type 1 diabetes. The sequenced template was cDNA made from the entire isolated RNA. The protocol was immunoSEQ multiplex PCR, while the TCRdb copy is restricted to in-frame clones and leaves out a portion. This sample yields fewer than 250,000 clones, of which 13% to 15% are seen a single time; roughly 0.024% belongs to the top ten. CDR3 size: 15 residues. Germline assignment: CDR1 SGHRS and CDR2 YFSETQ. The trim removed 3 bases at V and 5 bases at J, leaving 9 bases unmatched. Study results and caveats: Moderate but significant shortening of TCRB CDR3s was recorded in all four CD4+ subsets from Type 1 diabetes patients. Diminished insertions and augmented deletions at VDJ junctions characterized type 1 diabetes patients.

Details on this clone: Its matching antigen is unknown.

The clonotype was recovered from a woman in her thirties or forties in good health. The chain uses TRBV5-1 and TRBJ2-5; 8 positions match TRBD2. Sequenced input: naive CD4+ T cells from blood. The CDR3 loop reads CASSSPAGGGETQYF. The CDR3 region has the DNA TGCGCCAGCAGCTCCCCCGCGGGGGGCGGGGAGACCCAGTACTTC. The full variable domain, with the rest looked up from reference TRBV5-1 and TRBJ2-5, is KAGVTQTPRYLIKTRGQQVTLSCSPISGHRSVSWYQQTPGQGLQFLFEYFSETQRNKGNFPGRFSGRQFSNSRSEMNVSTLELGDSALYLCASSSPAGGGETQYFGPGTRLLVL.